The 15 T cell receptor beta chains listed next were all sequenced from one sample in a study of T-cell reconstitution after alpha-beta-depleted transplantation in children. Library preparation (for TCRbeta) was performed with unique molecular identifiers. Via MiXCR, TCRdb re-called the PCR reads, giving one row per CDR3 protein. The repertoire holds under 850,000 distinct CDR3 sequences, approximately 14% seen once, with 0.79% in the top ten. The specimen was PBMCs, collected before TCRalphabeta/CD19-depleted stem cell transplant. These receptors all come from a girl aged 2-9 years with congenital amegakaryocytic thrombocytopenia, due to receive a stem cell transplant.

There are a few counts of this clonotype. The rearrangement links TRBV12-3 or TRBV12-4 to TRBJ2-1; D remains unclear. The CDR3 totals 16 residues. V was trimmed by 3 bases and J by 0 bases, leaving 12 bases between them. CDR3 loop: CASSFGREDSYNEQFF. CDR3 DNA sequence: TGTGCCAGCAGTTTCGGACGAGAAGACTCCTACAATGAGCAGTTCTTC.

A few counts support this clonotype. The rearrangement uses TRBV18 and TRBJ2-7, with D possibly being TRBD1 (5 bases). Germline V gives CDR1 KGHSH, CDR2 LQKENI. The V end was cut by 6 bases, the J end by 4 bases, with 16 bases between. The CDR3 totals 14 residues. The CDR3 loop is CASSRAGRLYEQYF. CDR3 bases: TGTGCCAGCTCCAGGGCAGGCAGACTGTACGAGCAGTACTTC.

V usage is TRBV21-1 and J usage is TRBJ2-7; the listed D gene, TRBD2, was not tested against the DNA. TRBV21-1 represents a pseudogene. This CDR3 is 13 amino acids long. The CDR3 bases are TGTGCCAGCAGCAAAGAGGGAGTTCGGGAGCAGTACTTC. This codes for CASSKEGVREQYF.

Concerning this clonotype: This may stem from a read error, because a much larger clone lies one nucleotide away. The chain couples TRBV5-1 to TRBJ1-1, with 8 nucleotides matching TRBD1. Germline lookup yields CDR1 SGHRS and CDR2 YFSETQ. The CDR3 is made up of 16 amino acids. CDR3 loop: CASSLPGQGGNTEASF. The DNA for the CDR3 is TGCGCCAGCAGCTTGCCTGGACAGGGTGGGAACACTGAAGCTTCCTTT. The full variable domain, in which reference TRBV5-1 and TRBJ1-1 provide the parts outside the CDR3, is KAGVTQTPRYLIKTRGQQVTLSCSPISGHRSVSWYQQTPGQGLQFLFEYFSETQRNKGNFPGRFSGRQFSNSRSEMNVSTLELGDSALYLCASSLPGQGGNTEASFGQGTRLTVV.

This CDR3 reads CSARELAGANNEQFF. The CDR3 nucleotides are TGCAGTGCTAGAGAGCTAGCGGGAGCTAACAATGAGCAGTTCTTC. This chain connects TRBV20-1 to TRBJ2-1, with 10 bases aligning to TRBD2. Germline loops: CDR1 DFQATT, CDR2 SNEGSKA (reference sequence). Losses at the gene ends were 0 bases for V and 5 bases for J; bases not matched to a gene: 4. CDR3 length equals 15 residues.

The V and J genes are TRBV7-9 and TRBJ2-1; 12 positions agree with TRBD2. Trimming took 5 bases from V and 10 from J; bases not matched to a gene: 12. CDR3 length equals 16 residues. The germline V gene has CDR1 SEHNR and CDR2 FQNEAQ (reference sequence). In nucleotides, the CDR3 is TGTGCCAGCAGCCACGGACTAGCGGGGATCCTATGGGAGCAGTTCTTC. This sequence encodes CASSHGLAGILWEQFF.

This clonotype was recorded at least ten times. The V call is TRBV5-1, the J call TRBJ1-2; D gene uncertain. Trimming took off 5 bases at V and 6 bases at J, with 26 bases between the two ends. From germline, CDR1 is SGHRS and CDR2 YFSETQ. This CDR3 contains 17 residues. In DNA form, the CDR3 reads TGCGCCAGCAGTTTAGGTTATCAAGAGAGCCCGCGGGATGGCTACACCTTC. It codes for CASSLGYQESPRDGYTF.

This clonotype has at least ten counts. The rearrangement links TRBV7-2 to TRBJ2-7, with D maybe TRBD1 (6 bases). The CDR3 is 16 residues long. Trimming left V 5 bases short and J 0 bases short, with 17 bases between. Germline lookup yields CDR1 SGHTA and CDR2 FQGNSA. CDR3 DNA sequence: TGTGCCAGCAGCCGCCGGACCGGGACAAGCTCCTACGAGCAGTACTTC. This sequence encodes CASSRRTGTSSYEQYF.

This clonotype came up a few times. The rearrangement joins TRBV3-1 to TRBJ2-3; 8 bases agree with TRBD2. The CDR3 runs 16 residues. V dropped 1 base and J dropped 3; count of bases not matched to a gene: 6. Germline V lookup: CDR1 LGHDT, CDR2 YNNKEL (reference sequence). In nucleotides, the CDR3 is TGTGCCAGCAGCCAAGGAGCGGGAGAGAATACAGATACGCAGTATTTT. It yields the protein CASSQGAGENTDTQYF.

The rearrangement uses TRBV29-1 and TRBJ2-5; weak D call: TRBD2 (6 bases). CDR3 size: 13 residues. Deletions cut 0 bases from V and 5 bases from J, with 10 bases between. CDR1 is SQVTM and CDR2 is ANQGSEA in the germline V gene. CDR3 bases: TGCAGCGTTGAAGAAGCGGGTCCCGAGACCCAGTACTTC. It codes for CSVEEAGPETQYF.

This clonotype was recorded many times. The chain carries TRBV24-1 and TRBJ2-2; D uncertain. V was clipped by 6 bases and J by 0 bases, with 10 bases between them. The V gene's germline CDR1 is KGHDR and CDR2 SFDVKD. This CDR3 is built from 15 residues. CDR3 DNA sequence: TGTGCCACCAGTCCCACCCTGACGAACACCGGGGAGCTGTTTTTT. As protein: CATSPTLTNTGELFF.

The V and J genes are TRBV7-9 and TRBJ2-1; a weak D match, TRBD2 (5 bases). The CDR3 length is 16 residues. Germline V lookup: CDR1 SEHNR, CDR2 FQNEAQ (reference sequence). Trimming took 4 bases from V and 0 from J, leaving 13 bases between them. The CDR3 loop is CASSSVDYHSYNEQFF. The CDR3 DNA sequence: TGTGCCAGCAGCTCGGTTGACTACCACTCCTACAATGAGCAGTTCTTC.

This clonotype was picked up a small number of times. CDR3 sequence: CASSLVGVRETQYF. DNA of the CDR3: TGCGCCAGCAGCTTGGTTGGGGTACGAGAGACCCAGTACTTC. V usage is TRBV5-1 and J usage is TRBJ2-5, with no clear D. V was clipped by 0 bases and J by 4 bases, with 10 bases between them. CDR3 length equals 14 residues. From germline, CDR1 is SGHRS and CDR2 YFSETQ.

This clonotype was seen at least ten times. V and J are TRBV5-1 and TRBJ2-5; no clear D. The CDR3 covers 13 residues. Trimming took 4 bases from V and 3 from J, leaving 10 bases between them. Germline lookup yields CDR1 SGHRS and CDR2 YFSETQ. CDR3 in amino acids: CASSNVPEETQYF. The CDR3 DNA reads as TGCGCCAGCAGCAATGTCCCCGAAGAGACCCAGTACTTC.

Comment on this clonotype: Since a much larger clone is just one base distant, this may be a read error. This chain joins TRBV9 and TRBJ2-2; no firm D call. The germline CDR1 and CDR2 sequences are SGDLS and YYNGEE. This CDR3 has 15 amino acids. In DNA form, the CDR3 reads TGTGACAGCAGTACCGGACCCGGTGGTTTCGGGGAGCTGTTTTTT. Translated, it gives CDSSTGPGGFGELFF.